This T cell receptor beta chain was identified in a study of T cell responses to AZD1222 COVID-19 vaccine. The protocol was immunoSEQ multiplex PCR, while the TCRdb copy is restricted to in-frame clones and leaves out a portion. The repertoire has more than 60,000 clones, around 87% of them found once; the top ten carry 18%. The material sequenced was peripheral blood, taken 28 days after the second AZD1222 dose. The TCR sequence derives from an adult who received the AZD1222 COVID-19 vaccine.

CDR3 protein: CASSPTGTGSSSGNTIYF. CDR3 coding DNA: TGTGCCAGCTCACCAACAGGGACAGGTTCCAGCTCTGGAAACACCATATATTTT. The chain recombines TRBV18 with TRBJ1-3, with TRBD1 matching over 8 bases. J lost 0 bases, V lost 2 bases, and 9 bases had no gene match. The CDR3 has 18 amino acids. Germline lookup yields CDR1 KGHSH and CDR2 LQKENI.